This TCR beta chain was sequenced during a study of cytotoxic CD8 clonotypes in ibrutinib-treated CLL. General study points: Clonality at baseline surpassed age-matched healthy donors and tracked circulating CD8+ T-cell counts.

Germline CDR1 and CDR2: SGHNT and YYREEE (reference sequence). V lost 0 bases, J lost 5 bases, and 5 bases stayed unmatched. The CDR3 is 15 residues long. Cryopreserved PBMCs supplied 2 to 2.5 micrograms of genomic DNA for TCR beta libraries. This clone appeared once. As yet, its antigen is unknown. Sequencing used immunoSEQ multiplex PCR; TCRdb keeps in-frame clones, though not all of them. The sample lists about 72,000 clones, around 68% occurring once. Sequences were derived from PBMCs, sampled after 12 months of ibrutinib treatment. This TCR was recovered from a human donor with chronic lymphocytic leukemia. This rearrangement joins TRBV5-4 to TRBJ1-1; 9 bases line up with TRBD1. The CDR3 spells CASSLGTGVGTEAFF. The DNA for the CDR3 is TGTGCCAGCAGCTTGGGGACAGGGGTGGGGACTGAAGCTTTCTTT.